This paragraph covers one T cell receptor beta chain sequence. Its target is unknown. This record comes from a study of T cell responses to AZD1222 COVID-19 vaccine. Study-wide findings and caveats: Baseline serology detected seropositivity in only a handful of AZD1222 recipients. Per reports, nearly half of all spike-specific TCRs target regions that are unmutated in variants. CD4 TCRs covered the whole spike, strongest at regions 160-218 and 743-854.

TCRdb's table, derived via immunoSEQ multiplex PCR, lists solely in-frame clones and lacks some. The table includes some 170,000 clones, 90% to 95% detected once. The sequence derives from an adult who received the AZD1222 COVID-19 vaccine. The sample in question was peripheral blood, obtained 28 days after the second AZD1222 dose.

The CDR3 nucleotides are TGTGCCACCCGACAGGGGGATTGGGAAAAACTGTTTTTT. Its protein product is CATRQGDWEKLFF. V gene TRBV6-5 combines with J gene TRBJ1-4; TRBD1 aligns across 9 bases. The CDR3 covers 13 residues. CDR1 and CDR2 from the germline V gene are MNHEY and SVGAGI. The J segment lost 8 bases and the V segment lost 10 bases, leaving 8 bases of the junction unmatched.